This TCR beta chain was sequenced for a study of shared clonotypes between healthy human individuals. Whole-study findings and limits: Few donors limited the genetic and exposure-history diversity represented. About 5% of naive CD4 clonotypes were shared across a few donors.

Germline lookup yields CDR1 SGHVS and CDR2 FNYEAQ. CDR3 length equals 14 residues. The ends were cut back, 2 bases at V and 0 bases at J, with 8 bases in the middle. Clones were read by immunoSEQ multiplex PCR, and TCRdb kept only the in-frame ones, dropping some. This sample has fewer than 2.5 million clones, with over 85% found just once. Comments on this clone: Its antigen is still unknown.

V gene TRBV7-6 combines with J gene TRBJ2-7, with a possible D match to TRBD1 (6 bases). The receptor was isolated from a man between 18 and 35 years old in good health. Some clones in this sample may be carry-over from other donors' samples. Specimen: naive CD4+ T cells from PBMCs. This sample's subset: CD45RA+ positively selected. The CDR3 nucleotides read TGTGCCAGCAGCTTAATGGACAGCTCCTACGAGCAGTACTTC. Its translation is CASSLMDSSYEQYF. Based on the CDR3 plus reference TRBV7-6 and TRBJ2-7, the full variable domain is GAGVSQSPRYKVTKRGQDVALRCDPISGHVSLYWYRQALGQGPEFLTYFNYEAQQDKSGLPNDRFSAERPEGSISTLTIQRTEQRDSAMYRCASSLMDSSYEQYFGPGTRLTVT.